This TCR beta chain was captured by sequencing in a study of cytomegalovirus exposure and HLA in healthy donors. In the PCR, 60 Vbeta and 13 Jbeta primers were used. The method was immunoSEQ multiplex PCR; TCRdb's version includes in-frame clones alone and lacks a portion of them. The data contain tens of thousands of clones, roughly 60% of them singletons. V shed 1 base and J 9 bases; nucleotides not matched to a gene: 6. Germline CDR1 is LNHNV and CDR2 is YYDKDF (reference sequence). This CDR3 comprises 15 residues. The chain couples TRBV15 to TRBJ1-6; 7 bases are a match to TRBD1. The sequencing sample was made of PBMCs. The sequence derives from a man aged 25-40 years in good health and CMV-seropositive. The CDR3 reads CATSRGQGRGSPLHF. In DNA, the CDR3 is TGTGCCACCAGCAGAGGACAGGGAAGGGGTTCACCCCTCCACTTT.